Listed here are 2 T cell receptor beta chains from one sample, sequenced in a study of CXCR3-negative and CXCR3-positive naive CD8 T cells. The libraries of TRB cDNA were constructed through 5' RACE using UMI labels. For each CDR3 protein, TCRdb gives one entry from its re-call of the 5' RACE reads, without DNA. This sample's table reports under 85,000 distinct CDR3 sequences. Material: naive CXCR3- CD8+ T cells from blood. Subset here: CD45RO-CCR7+CD27+CD95- naive CD8+ T cells lacking CXCR3 (TNR3-). These receptors were taken from a human donor in good health. Some clones in this sample may be carry-over from other donors' samples.

The rearrangement joins TRBV29-1 to TRBJ1-3; as DNA is missing, the TRBD1 call by TCRdb cannot be tested. CDR1 and CDR2 from the germline V gene are SQVTM and ANQGSEA. CDR3 length: 14 amino acids. The CDR3 protein is CSVGPGTGRDTIYF.

The chain's CDR3 is CASSRTGQGIEQFF. The chain carries TRBV12-3 or TRBV12-4 and TRBJ2-1; without DNA, the TCRdb call of TRBD1 cannot be checked. The CDR3 extends over 14 amino acids.